A single count supports the clone carrying this TCR beta chain. Antigen: not known. Trimming cost V 2 bases and J 4 bases, with 21 bases left between them. This CDR3 is built from 17 residues. Germline CDR1 reads SGDLS; CDR2 reads YYNGEE. This record belongs to a study of blood T cells in healthy people across ages. Study information: There was about one barcoded beta molecule captured by template switching per two T cells. Study outcomes and limitations: Aged donors had fewer naive CD4+ cells and lower diversity than long-lived donors.

A second roughly 6 to 12 cycle PCR used barcoded and J-beta primers. TCRdb called the 5' RACE reads again in MiXCR, with one record for every CDR3 protein. The sample lists some 900,000 distinct CDR3 sequences; around 46% were seen once. This chain links TRBV9 with TRBJ1-2; D is possibly TRBD1 (5 bases). The sample consisted of blood. The source is a man younger than 40 in good health. The CDR3 DNA sequence: TGTGCCAGCAGCGTGACCGTGACAGCCTTAACCTCCTATGGCTACACCTTC. It codes for CASSVTVTALTSYGYTF.